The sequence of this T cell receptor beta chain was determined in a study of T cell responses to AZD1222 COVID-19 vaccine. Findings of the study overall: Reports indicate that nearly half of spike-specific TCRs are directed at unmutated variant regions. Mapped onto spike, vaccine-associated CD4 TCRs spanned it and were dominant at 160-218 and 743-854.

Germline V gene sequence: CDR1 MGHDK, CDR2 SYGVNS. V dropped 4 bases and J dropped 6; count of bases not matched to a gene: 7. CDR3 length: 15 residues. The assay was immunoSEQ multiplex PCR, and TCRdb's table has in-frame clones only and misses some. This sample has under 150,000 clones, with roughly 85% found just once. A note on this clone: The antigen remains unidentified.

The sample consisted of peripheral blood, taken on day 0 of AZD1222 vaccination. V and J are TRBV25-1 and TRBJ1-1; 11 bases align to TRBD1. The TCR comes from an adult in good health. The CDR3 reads CASSGRDRGRPEAFF. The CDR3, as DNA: TGTGCCAGCAGTGGCCGGGACAGGGGGAGGCCTGAAGCTTTCTTT.